This TCR beta chain came from a study of blood T cell repertoires in COVID-19. The wider study: Donors in the United States, Italy and Spain gave samples during acute or convalescent COVID-19. The cDNA or gDNA used as material had been derived from T cells, B-cell-depleted T cells, or PBMCs.

As processed by the authors: Amplifying reference gene primers gave estimates of nucleated cell counts. Assay: immunoSEQ multiplex PCR; the TCRdb copy retains only in-frame clones and omits some. The D gene and trimming were derived from the DNA, and the V and J assignments and clone size from that table. The sample lists 40,000 or so clones; 86% were seen once. CDR1 is SGHNT and CDR2 is YYREEE in the germline V gene (reference sequence). Trimming at V came to 4 bases and at J to 4 bases, leaving 15 bases not matched to a gene. This CDR3 comprises 17 residues. Sequenced input: peripheral blood. The V call is TRBV5-4, the J call TRBJ2-5, with 8 bases matching TRBD1. This TCR was sampled from a man aged 55 to 69 with active COVID-19. This CDR3 is CASSRLSTGGRGETQYF. The CDR3 coding sequence is TGTGCCAGCAGCAGGCTTTCAACAGGGGGTAGAGGAGAGACCCAGTACTTC.